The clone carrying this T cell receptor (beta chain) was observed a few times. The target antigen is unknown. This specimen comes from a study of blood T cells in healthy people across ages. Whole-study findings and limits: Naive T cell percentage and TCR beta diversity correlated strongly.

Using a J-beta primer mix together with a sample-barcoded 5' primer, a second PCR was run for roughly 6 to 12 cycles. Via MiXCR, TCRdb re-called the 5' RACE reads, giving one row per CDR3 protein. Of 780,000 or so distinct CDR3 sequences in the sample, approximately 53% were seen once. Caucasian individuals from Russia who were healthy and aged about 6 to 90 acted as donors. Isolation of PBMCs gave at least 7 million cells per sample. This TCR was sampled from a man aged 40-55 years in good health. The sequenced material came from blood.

CDR3 bases: TGTGCCAGCATCGGACTAGCAGACTACAATGAGCAGTTCTTC. Encoded protein: CASIGLADYNEQFF. The chain uses TRBV28 and TRBJ2-1; 8 bases line up with TRBD2. After removal of 7 bases from V and 3 bases from J, the junction contained 5 bases not matched to a gene. CDR3 size: 14 residues. The germline CDR1 and CDR2 sequences are MDHEN and SYDVKM.